The clone carrying this T cell receptor beta chain was seen only a few times. Its antigen is undetermined. There are 15 residues in the CDR3. V shed 5 bases and J 0 bases; nucleotides not matched to a gene: 4. Unique molecular identifiers tagged the TCRbeta library. TCRdb re-derived calls from the PCR reads in MiXCR, one entry per CDR3 protein. The repertoire has 200,000 to 300,000 distinct CDR3 sequences, roughly 26% of them found once; the top ten carry about 2.8%. This sample stems from a study of T-cell reconstitution after alpha-beta-depleted transplantation in children. Study conclusions and caveats: At day 60, the high TCRbeta diversity found in some patients originated from recipient T cells and thymic progenitors that had survived. Once a year had passed after transplant, T-cell counts and diversity came mostly from newly produced T cells. Reportedly, alpha-beta T cells present about two months post-transplant originated from several hundred expanded clones of graft origin.

The sequencing here drew on PBMCs, taken before TCRalphabeta/CD19-depleted stem cell transplant. The rearrangement uses TRBV12-3 or TRBV12-4 and TRBJ2-1, with 7 bases matching TRBD1. The source is a girl aged 2-10 years with Fanconi anemia, due to receive a stem cell transplant. The CDR3 reads CASSPTGTSYNEQFF. The CDR3 DNA sequence: TGTGCCAGCAGTCCGACAGGGACCTCCTACAATGAGCAGTTCTTC.